The clone carrying this T cell receptor (beta chain) was detected only once. The antigen remains unidentified. The sample is drawn from a study of cytomegalovirus exposure and HLA in healthy donors. Study outcomes and limitations: The study listed approximately 160 cytomegalovirus-associated TCR beta chains. In a later analysis, the majority of CMV-associated beta chains seemingly showed HLA restriction.

Looked up from germline, CDR1 is MNHNY and CDR2 is SVGAGI (reference sequence). V lost 5 bases to trimming and J lost 3 bases, with 13 bases between them. This CDR3 contains 15 residues. The PCR contained 60 Vbeta and 13 Jbeta primers. The repertoire was sequenced with immunoSEQ multiplex PCR; TCRdb's copy has only in-frame clones and lacks some. The sample includes 60,000 or so clones, around 77% seen only once; the top ten take 2.5% to 3.5%. The TCR comes from a woman in her thirties or forties in good health and CMV-seropositive. Sequencing input: PBMCs. The V and J genes are TRBV6-6 and TRBJ2-2; D not resolved. The CDR3 sequence: CASSPLSLDTGELFF. The CDR3 DNA follows: TGTGCCAGCAGTCCCCTAAGTTTAGACACCGGGGAGCTGTTTTTT.